This is a list of T cell receptor beta chains from one sample in a study of T cells in Graves' hyperthyroidism and ophthalmopathy. One entry per CDR3 protein, called by TCRdb with MiXCR from the multiplex PCR reads. The sample has under 350,000 distinct CDR3 sequences; around a fifth are singletons. The sequenced material came from blood. Receptor source: a woman between 45 and 60 years old with Graves' hyperthyroidism. Both conserved end residues are part of each CDR3. A D gene is named only where the DNA matches it firmly. Only some rows state a clone size, as once, few, many or a class for expanded clones.

D	size	V	J	DNA	CDR3
TRBD2	.	TRBV20-1	TRBJ2-7	TGCAGTGCTAGGACGGGAGGGGCCTACGAGCAGTACTTC	CSARTGGAYEQYF
.	.	TRBV20-1	TRBJ1-2	TGCAGTGCTAGAGGTTTTTCGGTCCAGTCGTCCTATGGCTACACCTTC	CSARGFSVQSSYGYTF
.	many	TRBV20-1	TRBJ2-3	TGCAGTGCTAGAGAGTTAGTGACTAGCACAGATACGCAGTATTTT	CSARELVTSTDTQYF
TRBD2	.	TRBV6-4	TRBJ2-3	TGTGCCAGCAGTAGGACTAGCGGGGGGGCCGGTACAGATACGCAGTATTTT	CASSRTSGGAGTDTQYF
TRBD2	.	TRBV28	TRBJ2-1	TGTGCCAGCACCGGAGTTGGTAGCGGGGGGGCAAATGAGCAGTTCTTC	CASTGVGSGGANEQFF
.	many	TRBV28	TRBJ2-7	TGTGCCAGCAAGCAGGAAATGTTGTCGGGCGAGCAGTACTTC	CASKQEMLSGEQYF
.	.	TRBV9	TRBJ2-2	TGTGCCAGCCATGTGGGCAACACCGGGGAGCTGTTTTTT	CASHVGNTGELFF
TRBD2	.	TRBV19	TRBJ2-1	TGTGCCAGTAGACGACTAGCGGGGGACTACAATGAGCAGTTCTTC	CASRRLAGDYNEQFF
TRBD1	.	TRBV2	TRBJ2-7	TGTGCCAGCAGTCGGACAGGGGGAAACTACGAGCAGTACTTC	CASSRTGGNYEQYF
TRBD1	.	TRBV30	TRBJ2-6	TGTGCGGTGGGGACAGGGGCTGGGGCCAACGTCCTGACTTTC	CAVGTGAGANVLTF
.	many	TRBV28	TRBJ2-7	TGTGCCAGCAGGACTACAGGGAGGGAGCAGTACTTC	CASRTTGREQYF
.	.	TRBV25-1	TRBJ2-1	TGTGCCAGCAGTGTGGTCTACAGCCAGAGCTCCTACAATGAGCAGTTCTTC	CASSVVYSQSSYNEQFF
TRBD2	many	TRBV20-1	TRBJ2-5	TGCAGTGCTAGAGTAGCGGGAGAACCGGAGACCCAGTACTTC	CSARVAGEPETQYF
.	many	TRBV20-1	TRBJ2-1	TGCAGTGCTAGAGTTTACAGGGATGAGCAGTTCTTC	CSARVYRDEQFF
TRBD2	.	TRBV7-3	TRBJ2-3	TGTGCCAGCAGCTTGAGCGGGGGGCCCACAGATACGCAGTATTTT	CASSLSGGPTDTQYF
.	once	TRBV5-1	TRBJ1-4	TGCGCCAGCAGCTTTGGCCGGAGCACTAATGAAAAACTGTTTTTT	CASSFGRSTNEKLFF
.	many	TRBV30	TRBJ2-2	TGTGCCTGGAATTCGGGGGTTCCGAACACCGGGGAGCTGTTTTTT	CAWNSGVPNTGELFF
.	.	TRBV28	TRBJ1-5	TGTGCCAGCAGTGAGCAGGGAGGGGCCCAGCATTTT	CASSEQGGAQHF
TRBD2	.	TRBV7-9	TRBJ2-1	TGTGCCAGCAGCTTCCCCCTAAGCGGGGTCTACAATGAGCAGTTCTTC	CASSFPLSGVYNEQFF
TRBD1	few	TRBV15	TRBJ1-3	TGTGCCACCAGCGGACAGGGGTCTGGAAACACCATATATTTT	CATSGQGSGNTIYF
.	few	TRBV20-1	TRBJ1-1	TGCAGTGCTAGAGGAGCAGGACAACTTGAAGCTTTCTTT	CSARGAGQLEAFF
.	many	TRBV3-1	TRBJ1-2	TGTGCCAGCAGCCGGACGGAAAACTATGGCTACACCTTC	CASSRTENYGYTF
.	many	TRBV11-3	TRBJ2-2	TGTGCCAGCAGCTGGGGACGGATTTCAAACACCGGGGAGCTGTTTTTT	CASSWGRISNTGELFF
TRBD2	many	TRBV5-5	TRBJ2-1	TGTGCCAGCAGCCACGACCGGACTAGCGCTAACAATGAGCAGTTCTTC	CASSHDRTSANNEQFF
TRBD2	.	TRBV28	TRBJ2-3	TGTGCCAGCAGTCCACGGGGGGAGAGCACAGATACGCAGTATTTT	CASSPRGESTDTQYF
TRBD1	.	TRBV20-1	TRBJ1-2	TGCAGTGCTACCTTGGGACAGGGCTTCGGCTACACCTTC	CSATLGQGFGYTF
TRBD2	many	TRBV28	TRBJ2-1	TGTGCCAGCAGTCTACTAGCGGGAGGGCCCCGTGGCTCCTACAATGAGCAGTTCTTC	CASSLLAGGPRGSYNEQFF
.	many	TRBV5-1	TRBJ1-4	TGCGCCAGCAGCTTGGTCCCCGGGACAACTAATGAAAAACTGTTTTTT	CASSLVPGTTNEKLFF